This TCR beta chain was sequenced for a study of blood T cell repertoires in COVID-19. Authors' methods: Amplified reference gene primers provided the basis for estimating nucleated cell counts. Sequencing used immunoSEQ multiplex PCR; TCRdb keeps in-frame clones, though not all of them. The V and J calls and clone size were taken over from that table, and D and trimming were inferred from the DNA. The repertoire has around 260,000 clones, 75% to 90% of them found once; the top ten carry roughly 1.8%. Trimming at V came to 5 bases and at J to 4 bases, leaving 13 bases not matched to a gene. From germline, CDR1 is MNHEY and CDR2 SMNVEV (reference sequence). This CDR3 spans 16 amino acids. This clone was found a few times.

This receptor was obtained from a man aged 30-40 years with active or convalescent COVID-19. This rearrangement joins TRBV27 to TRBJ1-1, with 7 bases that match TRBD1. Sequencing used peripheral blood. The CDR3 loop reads CASSPGQVGVFTEAFF. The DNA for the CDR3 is TGTGCCAGCAGTCCCGGACAGGTTGGCGTGTTCACTGAAGCTTTCTTT.